The following is a TCR beta chain sequence with its context. This entry belongs to a study of T cell changes during pregnancy in multiple sclerosis. This table comes from immunoSEQ multiplex PCR, and its TCRdb copy is limited to in-frame clones, with some not included. The sample carries nearly 25,000 clones, 85% to 90% recorded once. V gave up 7 bases and J gave up 8 bases, with 19 bases separating them. CDR1 LNHDA and CDR2 SQIVND come from the germline V gene (reference sequence). This CDR3 spans 14 amino acids. Sample: CD4+ T cells from peripheral blood mononuclear cells, taken in the first trimester of pregnancy. This TCR came from a female donor in good health, enrolled as a control in a pregnancy study. The chain uses TRBV19 and TRBJ2-3; a possible D gene is TRBD1 (6 bases). CDR3 DNA: TGTGCCAGTACCCCTGCGGGCCTAGGGGGTACGCAGTATTTT. It codes for CASTPAGLGGTQYF.